The rows below give T cell receptor beta chains drawn from one sample of a study of siplizumab effects on memory and regulatory T cells. Data came from immunoSEQ multiplex PCR; TCRdb stores just in-frame clones and leaves some out. The table includes approximately 60,000 clones, approximately 97% detected once. Sequenced: naive CD8+ T cells sorted from blood. The source is a human donor in good health. Both conserved end residues are part of each CDR3. The D gene is left open where the match is weak. Clone size is shown for a subset of rows, as once, few, many or a class of expanded clone.

d_call: .; j_call: TRBJ1-1; v_call: TRBV9; clone_size: .; cdr3_aa: CASSVPVGTEAFF; cdr3_nt: TGTGCCAGCAGCGTACCGGTGGGCACTGAAGCTTTCTTT
d_call: .; j_call: TRBJ2-1; v_call: TRBV18; clone_size: .; cdr3_aa: CASSPSDGGYLYNEQFF; cdr3_nt: TGTGCCAGCTCTCCGTCTGACGGGGGATACCTATACAATGAGCAGTTCTTC
d_call: .; j_call: TRBJ2-7; v_call: TRBV6-6; clone_size: .; cdr3_aa: CASSSNSYEQYF; cdr3_nt: TGTGCCAGCAGTTCCAACAGCTACGAGCAGTACTTC
d_call: TRBD1; j_call: TRBJ1-1; v_call: TRBV6-5; clone_size: .; cdr3_aa: CASSFPGGENTEAFF; cdr3_nt: TGTGCCAGCAGTTTCCCAGGGGGTGAGAACACTGAAGCTTTCTTT
d_call: TRBD2; j_call: TRBJ2-1; v_call: TRBV6-5; clone_size: .; cdr3_aa: CASSLAGGAWNEQFF; cdr3_nt: TGTGCCAGCAGTCTAGCGGGGGGGGCCTGGAATGAGCAGTTCTTC
d_call: TRBD2; j_call: TRBJ2-2; v_call: TRBV5-1; clone_size: .; cdr3_aa: CASSVSGGVNTGELFF; cdr3_nt: TGCGCCAGCAGCGTCAGCGGGGGGGTTAACACCGGGGAGCTGTTTTTT
d_call: TRBD1; j_call: TRBJ2-3; v_call: TRBV4-3; clone_size: .; cdr3_aa: CASSPGQAWDTQYF; cdr3_nt: TGCGCCAGCAGCCCCGGACAGGCGTGGGATACGCAGTATTTT
d_call: TRBD2; j_call: TRBJ2-3; v_call: TRBV4-3; clone_size: .; cdr3_aa: CASSQAGGWADTQYF; cdr3_nt: TGCGCCAGCAGCCAAGCGGGGGGATGGGCAGATACGCAGTATTTT
d_call: .; j_call: TRBJ2-7; v_call: TRBV5-8; clone_size: .; cdr3_aa: CASLPHSYEQYF; cdr3_nt: TGTGCCAGCTTACCACACTCCTACGAGCAGTACTTC
d_call: .; j_call: TRBJ2-1; v_call: TRBV9; clone_size: .; cdr3_aa: CASSVVGDNEQFF; cdr3_nt: TGTGCCAGCAGCGTAGTTGGAGACAATGAGCAGTTCTTC
d_call: TRBD1; j_call: TRBJ2-7; v_call: TRBV2; clone_size: .; cdr3_aa: CASRTSGTGNYEQYF; cdr3_nt: TGTGCCAGCAGAACCTCCGGGACAGGGAATTACGAGCAGTACTTC
d_call: .; j_call: TRBJ1-1; v_call: TRBV4-1; clone_size: .; cdr3_aa: CASSQSPFGGNTEAFF; cdr3_nt: TGCGCCAGCAGCCAATCCCCCTTCGGTGGGAACACTGAAGCTTTCTTT
d_call: .; j_call: TRBJ1-4; v_call: TRBV11-2; clone_size: once; cdr3_aa: CASSLDQQGSAF; cdr3_nt: TGTGCCAGCAGCTTAGATCAGCAGGGGTCCGCATTT
d_call: .; j_call: TRBJ1-5; v_call: TRBV4-1; clone_size: .; cdr3_aa: CASSQGTGSNQPQHF; cdr3_nt: TGCGCCAGCAGCCAAGGGACCGGGAGCAATCAGCCCCAGCATTTT
d_call: .; j_call: TRBJ2-6; v_call: TRBV9; clone_size: .; cdr3_aa: CASSVGSSGANVLTF; cdr3_nt: TGTGCCAGCAGCGTAGGGAGCTCTGGGGCCAACGTCCTGACTTTC
d_call: .; j_call: TRBJ2-1; v_call: TRBV2; clone_size: .; cdr3_aa: CATRVDNEQFF; cdr3_nt: TGTGCCACCAGGGTGGACAATGAGCAGTTCTTC
d_call: .; j_call: TRBJ2-1; v_call: TRBV19; clone_size: .; cdr3_aa: CASSIPESGLEDEQFF; cdr3_nt: TGTGCCAGTAGTATCCCCGAATCGGGCCTTGAGGATGAGCAGTTCTTC
d_call: .; j_call: TRBJ2-1; v_call: TRBV20-1; clone_size: .; cdr3_aa: CSASTGNEQFF; cdr3_nt: TGCAGTGCAAGCACGGGGAATGAGCAGTTCTTC
d_call: .; j_call: TRBJ2-3; v_call: TRBV7-2; clone_size: .; cdr3_aa: CASSFRERVGTDTQYF; cdr3_nt: TGTGCCAGCAGCTTCCGAGAGAGGGTGGGCACAGATACGCAGTATTTT
d_call: TRBD1; j_call: TRBJ1-1; v_call: TRBV27; clone_size: .; cdr3_aa: CASSGTGGDTEAFF; cdr3_nt: TGTGCCAGCAGTGGGACAGGGGGGGACACTGAAGCTTTCTTT
d_call: .; j_call: TRBJ2-7; v_call: TRBV7-9; clone_size: .; cdr3_aa: CASSAVSYEQYF; cdr3_nt: TGTGCCAGCAGCGCCGTCTCCTACGAGCAGTACTTC
d_call: .; j_call: TRBJ2-5; v_call: TRBV15; clone_size: .; cdr3_aa: CATSTGSGWETQYF; cdr3_nt: TGTGCCACCAGCACTGGGTCCGGGTGGGAGACCCAGTACTTC
d_call: .; j_call: TRBJ2-5; v_call: TRBV6-5; clone_size: .; cdr3_aa: CASSYGGQETQYF; cdr3_nt: TGTGCCAGCAGTTACGGGGGGCAAGAGACCCAGTACTTC
d_call: TRBD1; j_call: TRBJ2-1; v_call: TRBV5-4; clone_size: once; cdr3_aa: CASSLRQGLNEQFF; cdr3_nt: TGTGCCAGCAGCCTGCGACAGGGGCTCAATGAGCAGTTCTTC
d_call: TRBD2; j_call: TRBJ2-5; v_call: TRBV5-6; clone_size: .; cdr3_aa: CASSLGGGSPGETQYF; cdr3_nt: TGTGCCAGCAGCCTGGGAGGCGGGAGCCCTGGAGAGACCCAGTACTTC
d_call: TRBD2; j_call: TRBJ2-1; v_call: TRBV5-8; clone_size: .; cdr3_aa: CASSSGTSGGNEQFF; cdr3_nt: TGTGCCAGCAGCTCCGGGACTAGCGGGGGTAATGAGCAGTTCTTC
d_call: TRBD2; j_call: TRBJ2-7; v_call: TRBV6-5; clone_size: .; cdr3_aa: CASSRLSGGYEQYF; cdr3_nt: TGTGCCAGCAGTCGGCTTAGCGGGGGTTACGAGCAGTACTTC
d_call: .; j_call: TRBJ2-4; v_call: TRBV6-1; clone_size: .; cdr3_aa: CASSEGGDIQYF; cdr3_nt: TGTGCCAGCAGTGAGGGAGGCGACATTCAGTACTTC
d_call: .; j_call: TRBJ2-7; v_call: TRBV27; clone_size: .; cdr3_aa: CASSLTGDEQYF; cdr3_nt: TGTGCCAGCAGCCTCACCGGGGACGAGCAGTACTTC
d_call: .; j_call: TRBJ2-5; v_call: TRBV19; clone_size: .; cdr3_aa: CASSKIPGPQETQYF; cdr3_nt: TGTGCCAGTAGCAAAATCCCAGGGCCCCAAGAGACCCAGTACTTC
d_call: .; j_call: TRBJ2-7; v_call: TRBV7-6; clone_size: .; cdr3_aa: CASSLVGNSYEQYF; cdr3_nt: TGTGCCAGCAGCTTAGTTGGGAATTCCTACGAGCAGTACTTC
d_call: .; j_call: TRBJ2-2; v_call: TRBV5-8; clone_size: .; cdr3_aa: CASSLGQTNTGELFF; cdr3_nt: TGTGCCAGCAGCTTGGGACAGACGAACACCGGGGAGCTGTTTTTT
d_call: TRBD1; j_call: TRBJ2-3; v_call: TRBV5-6; clone_size: .; cdr3_aa: CATKDRAKDTQYF; cdr3_nt: TGTGCCACCAAGGACAGGGCCAAAGATACGCAGTATTTT
d_call: .; j_call: TRBJ1-5; v_call: TRBV25-1; clone_size: once; cdr3_aa: CASSDLTGNQPQHF; cdr3_nt: TGTGCCAGCAGTGATCTCACAGGCAATCAGCCCCAGCATTTT
d_call: .; j_call: TRBJ2-3; v_call: TRBV11-2; clone_size: .; cdr3_aa: CASSLDGATDTQYF; cdr3_nt: TGTGCCAGCAGCTTAGACGGGGCCACAGATACGCAGTATTTT
d_call: .; j_call: TRBJ1-1; v_call: TRBV10-3; clone_size: once; cdr3_aa: CAISNSQGAEAFF; cdr3_nt: TGTGCCATCAGCAATTCCCAGGGCGCTGAAGCTTTCTTT
d_call: TRBD2; j_call: TRBJ2-5; v_call: TRBV4-1; clone_size: .; cdr3_aa: CASSPSGGAGLETQYF; cdr3_nt: TGCGCCAGCAGCCCTAGCGGGGGGGCCGGGCTAGAGACCCAGTACTTC
d_call: .; j_call: TRBJ1-2; v_call: TRBV27; clone_size: .; cdr3_aa: CASSFQQGLGYTF; cdr3_nt: TGTGCCAGCAGTTTCCAACAGGGTCTCGGCTACACCTTC
d_call: .; j_call: TRBJ2-3; v_call: TRBV18; clone_size: .; cdr3_aa: CASSPKVEGTDTQYF; cdr3_nt: TGTGCCAGCTCACCCAAAGTGGAGGGAACAGATACGCAGTATTTT
d_call: .; j_call: TRBJ2-7; v_call: TRBV27; clone_size: .; cdr3_aa: CASSPSSYEQYF; cdr3_nt: TGTGCCAGCAGTCCTAGCTCCTACGAGCAGTACTTC
d_call: .; j_call: TRBJ1-5; v_call: TRBV28; clone_size: .; cdr3_aa: CASSPDGNQPQHF; cdr3_nt: TGTGCCAGCAGTCCGGACGGGAATCAGCCCCAGCATTTT
d_call: .; j_call: TRBJ1-4; v_call: TRBV5-6; clone_size: .; cdr3_aa: CASSLHPATNEKLFF; cdr3_nt: TGTGCCAGCAGCTTGCACCCAGCAACTAATGAAAAACTGTTTTTT
d_call: TRBD1; j_call: TRBJ2-7; v_call: TRBV25-1; clone_size: .; cdr3_aa: CASSARTGWEQYF; cdr3_nt: TGTGCCAGCAGTGCCCGGACAGGGTGGGAGCAGTACTTC
d_call: .; j_call: TRBJ1-5; v_call: TRBV9; clone_size: .; cdr3_aa: CASSVALDQPQHF; cdr3_nt: TGTGCCAGCAGCGTAGCCCTTGATCAGCCCCAGCATTTT
d_call: .; j_call: TRBJ1-2; v_call: TRBV19; clone_size: .; cdr3_aa: CASSPTLNYGYTF; cdr3_nt: TGTGCCAGTAGCCCGACCCTTAACTATGGCTACACCTTC
d_call: TRBD1; j_call: TRBJ2-7; v_call: TRBV30; clone_size: .; cdr3_aa: CAWSAPGQGVGYEQYF; cdr3_nt: TGTGCCTGGAGTGCCCCGGGACAGGGGGTCGGCTACGAGCAGTACTTC
d_call: .; j_call: TRBJ2-2; v_call: TRBV7-9; clone_size: .; cdr3_aa: CASTGNTGELFF; cdr3_nt: TGTGCCAGCACGGGAAACACCGGGGAGCTGTTTTTT
d_call: TRBD1; j_call: TRBJ1-5; v_call: TRBV2; clone_size: .; cdr3_aa: CASSTGASNQPQHF; cdr3_nt: TGTGCCAGCAGTACAGGGGCGTCTAATCAGCCCCAGCATTTT
d_call: TRBD1; j_call: TRBJ1-4; v_call: TRBV27; clone_size: .; cdr3_aa: CASSFLSGGGGEKLFF; cdr3_nt: TGTGCCAGCAGTTTCCTTTCAGGGGGCGGTGGTGAAAAACTGTTTTTT
d_call: .; j_call: TRBJ2-2; v_call: TRBV29-1; clone_size: .; cdr3_aa: CSAPLTGYTGELFF; cdr3_nt: TGCAGCGCACCGTTGACGGGTTATACCGGGGAGCTGTTTTTT
d_call: TRBD2; j_call: TRBJ2-3; v_call: TRBV5-1; clone_size: .; cdr3_aa: CASSLDLAGGLVTDTQYF; cdr3_nt: TGCGCCAGCAGCTTGGATCTAGCGGGGGGGCTTGTCACAGATACGCAGTATTTT
d_call: TRBD2; j_call: TRBJ2-1; v_call: TRBV11-2; clone_size: .; cdr3_aa: CASSFLAGEAEQFF; cdr3_nt: TGTGCCAGCAGCTTCCTAGCGGGGGAAGCTGAGCAGTTCTTC
d_call: .; j_call: TRBJ1-4; v_call: TRBV25-1; clone_size: .; cdr3_aa: CASSASDGYEKLFF; cdr3_nt: TGTGCCAGCAGTGCCTCGGACGGGTATGAAAAACTGTTTTTT
d_call: .; j_call: TRBJ2-1; v_call: TRBV4-1; clone_size: .; cdr3_aa: CASSQDPGRGAWNEQFF; cdr3_nt: TGCGCCAGCAGCCAAGATCCGGGGAGGGGGGCCTGGAATGAGCAGTTCTTC
d_call: .; j_call: TRBJ1-2; v_call: TRBV27; clone_size: .; cdr3_aa: CASSPLTDSGKGYTF; cdr3_nt: TGTGCCAGCAGTCCCTTGACGGACTCCGGCAAAGGCTACACCTTC
d_call: .; j_call: TRBJ2-7; v_call: TRBV11-2; clone_size: once; cdr3_aa: CASRSLSSYEQYF; cdr3_nt: TGTGCCAGCAGAAGTTTATCCTCCTACGAGCAGTACTTC
d_call: .; j_call: TRBJ1-1; v_call: TRBV9; clone_size: .; cdr3_aa: CASSVSGSYTEAFF; cdr3_nt: TGTGCCAGCAGCGTCTCTGGCAGCTACACTGAAGCTTTCTTT
d_call: .; j_call: TRBJ2-7; v_call: TRBV9; clone_size: .; cdr3_aa: CASSVEGNEQYF; cdr3_nt: TGTGCCAGCAGCGTAGAAGGAAACGAGCAGTACTTC
d_call: .; j_call: TRBJ1-2; v_call: TRBV5-6; clone_size: .; cdr3_aa: CASSFGTGGYTF; cdr3_nt: TGTGCCAGCAGCTTCGGGACCGGCGGCTACACCTTC
d_call: TRBD1; j_call: TRBJ2-1; v_call: TRBV19; clone_size: .; cdr3_aa: CASSIGDRGFNEQFF; cdr3_nt: TGTGCCAGTAGTATAGGGGACAGGGGGTTTAATGAGCAGTTCTTC